Presented here are 27 T cell receptor beta chains from one specimen sequenced in a study of T cell responses to AZD1222 COVID-19 vaccine. Sequencing used immunoSEQ multiplex PCR; TCRdb keeps in-frame clones, though not all of them. The sample holds approximately 170,000 clones, approximately 92% seen once. The sample consisted of peripheral blood, taken on day 0 of AZD1222 vaccination. The receptors stem from an adult in good health.

The rearrangement joins TRBV6-5 to TRBJ1-1; D perhaps matches TRBD1 (6 bases). V lost 4 bases and J 3 bases, leaving 15 bases between the germline ends. The CDR3 loop spans 15 amino acids. The germline gives CDR1 MNHEY, CDR2 SVGAGI. CDR3 in DNA: TGTGCCAGCAGTTCCAACAGGGTAGGAGACACTGAAGCTTTCTTT. This gives the protein CASSSNRVGDTEAFF.

This chain connects TRBV11-2 to TRBJ1-2, with unresolved D. There are 15 residues in the CDR3. Germline V gene data show CDR1 as SGHAT and CDR2 as FQNNGV. Deletions cut 1 base from V and 4 bases from J, with 13 bases between. The CDR3 DNA sequence: TGTGCCAGCAGCTTAGCTCTGGGATTTGTCTATGGCTACACCTTC. The encoded protein is CASSLALGFVYGYTF. Supplemented by reference TRBV11-2 and TRBJ1-2, the full variable domain reads EAGVAQSPRYKIIEKRQSVAFWCNPISGHATLYWYQQILGQGPKLLIQFQNNGVVDDSQLPKDRFSAERLKGVDSTLKIQPAKLEDSAVYLCASSLALGFVYGYTFGSGTRLTVV.

The chain recombines TRBV10-3 with TRBJ1-3; D unclear. Germline V gives CDR1 ENHRY, CDR2 SYGVKD. V gave up 0 bases and J gave up 0 bases, with 24 bases separating them. The CDR3 is 21 amino acids. The CDR3 here is CAISESPNEPGRENSGNTIYF. The CDR3 DNA sequence: TGTGCCATCAGTGAGTCCCCTAATGAACCCGGCCGAGAGAACTCTGGAAACACCATATATTTT.

This clone was seen a single time. The J gene is TRBJ1-1, the V gene TRBV6-4; D uncertain. CDR3 length: 14 amino acids. CDR1 MRHNA and CDR2 SNTAGT come from the germline V gene. Between the trimmed V and J ends, which lost 3 bases and 1 base, there was a span of 9 bases. The CDR3 loop reads CASSDEIGNTEAFF. The CDR3 DNA reads TGTGCCAGCAGTGATGAAATTGGGAACACTGAAGCTTTCTTT.

This clone was seen once. The V gene is TRBV19, the J gene TRBJ2-2; D is perhaps TRBD1 (6 bases). The V gene's germline CDR1 is LNHDA and CDR2 SQIVND (reference sequence). V gave up 4 bases and J gave up 3 bases, with 9 bases separating them. CDR3 length equals 14 residues. The CDR3 is CASSSQGYTGELFF. In DNA form, the CDR3 reads TGTGCCAGTAGTAGTCAGGGGTACACCGGGGAGCTGTTTTTT.

This clone came up once. The chain recombines TRBV5-1 with TRBJ2-3; maybe TRBD2 (5 bases). CDR1 is SGHRS, CDR2 YFSETQ, per germline. The CDR3 is 16 residues long. Trimming took off 0 bases at V and 2 bases at J, with 13 bases between the two ends. In DNA form, the CDR3 reads TGCGCCAGCAGCTTGGGGGCCCGGGGTTCCACAGATACGCAGTATTTT. Its protein is CASSLGARGSTDTQYF.

This chain connects TRBV9 to TRBJ2-3; D gene unclear. Trimming left V 3 bases short and J 0 bases short, with 17 bases between. Germline assignment: CDR1 SGDLS and CDR2 YYNGEE. The CDR3 totals 17 residues. The CDR3 coding sequence is TGTGCCAGCAGCGCCTGGGTCCGAGATACTAGCACAGATACGCAGTATTTT. This sequence encodes CASSAWVRDTSTDTQYF.

The chain links TRBV14 to TRBJ2-1; possibly TRBD2 for D (7 bases). Germline CDR1 is SGHDN and CDR2 is FVKESK. The V and J ends lost 0 bases and 10 bases respectively, with 10 bases between them. This CDR3 is built from 13 residues. CDR3 sequence: CASSQDRGGEQFF. CDR3 DNA: TGTGCCAGCAGCCAAGATAGGGGGGGGGAGCAGTTCTTC.

This CDR3 is CASSSGQGSNEKLFF. The CDR3 DNA reads TGTGCCAGCAGCTCGGGACAGGGTTCTAATGAAAAACTGTTTTTT. The chain links TRBV27 to TRBJ1-4; TRBD1 matches 9 bases. The CDR3 is 15 amino acids. CDR1 is MNHEY, CDR2 SMNVEV, per germline (reference sequence). With V trimmed by 6 bases and J by 3 bases, 5 bases remained unmatched.

This rearrangement joins TRBV29-1 to TRBJ2-3; 7 bases align to TRBD2. Germline-derived CDR1 and CDR2 are SQVTM and ANQGSEA. The V gene end was trimmed by 2 bases and the J gene end by 1 base; junction bases not matched to a gene: 9. This CDR3 is 16 amino acids long. In DNA, the CDR3 is TGCAGCGTTGAACTATTCGGACTAGGCGGCACAGATACGCAGTATTTT. Its protein is CSVELFGLGGTDTQYF.

The chain is built from TRBV14 and TRBJ1-3; the D is unclear. The germline CDR1 and CDR2 sequences are SGHDN and FVKESK. The CDR3 covers 13 residues. The V gene lost 9 bases and the J gene lost 2 bases, with 11 bases spanning the gap. The CDR3 DNA is TGTGCCAGAAAGAGGGAAACTGGAAACACCATATATTTT. This codes for CARKRETGNTIYF.

This chain links TRBV28 with TRBJ2-3; D is unclear. With 4 bases removed from V and 5 bases from J, the gap between germline ends came to 7 bases. Per the germline V gene, CDR1 is MDHEN and CDR2 is SYDVKM. The CDR3 has 12 residues. CDR3 loop: CASSSARDTQYF. The CDR3 DNA reads as TGTGCCAGCAGTTCCGCTAGAGATACGCAGTATTTT. Combining the CDR3 with reference TRBV28 and TRBJ2-3 gives the whole variable domain DVKVTQSSRYLVKRTGEKVFLECVQDMDHENMFWYRQDPGLGLRLIYFSYDVKMKEKGDIPEGYSVSREKKERFSLILESASTNQTSMYLCASSSARDTQYFGPGTRLTVL.

The rearrangement joins TRBV20-1 to TRBJ2-5, with 7 bases fitting TRBD2. Germline V lookup: CDR1 DFQATT, CDR2 SNEGSKA (reference sequence). Trimming cost V 3 bases and J 4 bases; bases outside gene matches: 2. The CDR3 is 12 residues long. The CDR3 DNA follows: TGCAGTGCTAGTGGGAGGGGAGAGACCCAGTACTTC. Translating it yields CSASGRGETQYF.

The chain links TRBV7-2 to TRBJ2-2, with no clear D. CDR3 size: 15 residues. V lost 0 bases and J 4 bases, leaving 9 bases between the germline ends. Per germline, CDR1 SGHTA and CDR2 FQGNSA. In nucleotides, the CDR3 is TGTGCCAGCAGCTTAGCCAGTTTTACCACCGGGGAGCTGTTTTTT. Residues: CASSLASFTTGELFF.

The chain joins TRBV29-1 to TRBJ2-1; weak D call: TRBD1 (6 bases). Germline loops: CDR1 SQVTM, CDR2 ANQGSEA. Between the trimmed V and J ends, which lost 4 bases and 4 bases, there was a span of 11 bases. This CDR3 spans 13 amino acids. DNA of the CDR3: TGCAGCGTTGCCCGACAGGAGTACAATGAGCAGTTCTTC. The encoded protein is CSVARQEYNEQFF.

V gene TRBV5-4 combines with J gene TRBJ2-5, with D maybe TRBD2 (5 bases). The CDR3 is 18 amino acids. Trimming removed 2 bases at V and 2 bases at J, with 22 bases between. Looked up from germline, CDR1 is SGHNT and CDR2 is YYREEE (reference sequence). The CDR3 DNA reads TGTGCCAGCAGCTTACCGGGATCCGGTCCTTCGGGGCAAGAGACCCAGTACTTC. This encodes CASSLPGSGPSGQETQYF.

This clone turned up a few times. The chain uses TRBV6-1 and TRBJ2-2; 7 positions match TRBD1. V was pared by 4 bases and J by 4 bases, with 9 bases of the junction left unmatched. Looked up from germline, CDR1 is MNHNS and CDR2 is SASEGT. The CDR3 has 16 amino acids. In DNA form, the CDR3 reads TGTGCCAGCAGTGGGAGTCCGGGACAGACCACCGGGGAGCTGTTTTTT. Its protein product is CASSGSPGQTTGELFF.

The chain has TRBV11-2 and TRBJ1-3; 9 nucleotides agree with TRBD1. Germline CDR1 is SGHAT and CDR2 is FQNNGV. The CDR3 contains 15 residues. Trimming cost V 4 bases and J 6 bases; bases outside gene matches: 7. CDR3 nucleotides: TGTGCCAGCAGCTCCCGGGACAGGGTGGAAAACACCATATATTTT. The encoded protein is CASSSRDRVENTIYF.

J is TRBJ2-1 and V is TRBV12-5; 7 bases are a match to TRBD1. V dropped 5 bases and J dropped 4; count of bases not matched to a gene: 14. CDR1 is LGHNT and CDR2 is FRNRAP in the germline V gene. The CDR3 contains 17 residues. The chain's CDR3 is CASGPYPDRVGYNEQFF. The CDR3 nucleotides are TGTGCTAGTGGTCCCTACCCCGACAGGGTTGGGTACAATGAGCAGTTCTTC.

V gene TRBV18 combines with J gene TRBJ2-3; D possibly uses TRBD1 or TRBD2 (5 bases each). The V and J ends lost 0 bases and 4 bases respectively, with 5 bases between them. Germline V CDR1 and CDR2: KGHSH, LQKENI. This CDR3 is 13 amino acids long. CDR3 in DNA: TGTGCCAGCTCACCACCGGGGGCAGATACGCAGTATTTT. Protein sequence: CASSPPGADTQYF. The variable domain in full, with the rest retrieved from reference TRBV18 and TRBJ2-3, is NAGVMQNPRHLVRRRGQEARLRCSPMKGHSHVYWYRQLPEEGLKFMVYLQKENIIDESGMPKERFSAEFPKEGPSILRIQQVVRGDSAAYFCASSPPGADTQYFGPGTRLTVL.

J is TRBJ2-1 and V is TRBV5-1; 8 nucleotides agree with TRBD2. Germline loops: CDR1 SGHRS, CDR2 YFSETQ. Germline trimming cut 0 bases from V and 8 bases from J; bases unmatched to any gene: 10. The CDR3 runs 16 residues. The DNA for the CDR3 is TGCGCCAGCAGCTTGGCCGTCGCGGGGGGTATCGATGAGCAGTTCTTC. It codes for CASSLAVAGGIDEQFF.

The rearrangement links TRBV4-3 to TRBJ2-7; possible D gene TRBD2, 5 bases. Germline CDR1 reads LGHNA; CDR2 reads YSLEER. This CDR3 is built from 16 residues. Trimming shortened V by 1 base and J by 0 bases, and 13 bases separated the two germline ends. The CDR3 is CASSQGSSVGSYEQYF. The CDR3 region has the DNA TGCGCCAGCAGCCAAGGCAGTAGCGTGGGCTCCTACGAGCAGTACTTC.

V usage is TRBV24-1 and J usage is TRBJ1-5; D is undetermined. Trimming removed 3 bases at V and 1 base at J, with 6 bases between. CDR3 length: 14 residues. Germline V CDR1 and CDR2: KGHDR, SFDVKD. CDR3 nucleotides: TGTGCCACCAGTGATGCACAGAGCAATCAGCCCCAGCATTTT. It codes for CATSDAQSNQPQHF.

The chain joins TRBV24-1 to TRBJ1-2, with D unresolved. Germline V gene lookup returns CDR1 KGHDR and CDR2 SFDVKD. The CDR3 length is 14 residues. V was shortened by 4 bases and J by 0 bases, with 8 bases between the two germline ends. CDR3 nucleotides: TGTGCCACCAGTGAGTCGAAAACTAACTATGGCTACACCTTC. Encoded protein: CATSESKTNYGYTF.

The rearrangement joins TRBV10-3 to TRBJ2-5, with D maybe TRBD1 (6 bases). CDR3 length: 14 amino acids. V lost 1 base and J 3 bases, leaving 9 bases between the germline ends. Germline values: CDR1 ENHRY, CDR2 SYGVKD. The CDR3 is CAISELAGEETQYF. DNA of the CDR3: TGTGCCATCAGTGAGTTAGCAGGGGAAGAGACCCAGTACTTC.

CDR3 in amino acids: CASTFGETQYF. DNA for the CDR3: TGTGCCAGCACCTTCGGGGAGACCCAGTACTTC. This chain links TRBV11-2 with TRBJ2-5; D uncertain. The CDR3 has 11 residues. The V gene's germline CDR1 is SGHAT and CDR2 FQNNGV. Trimming took 7 bases from V and 5 from J, leaving 8 bases between them.

This chain links TRBV7-2 with TRBJ1-4; D uncertain. V was trimmed by 3 bases and J by 0 bases, leaving 8 bases between them. CDR1 and CDR2 (germline): SGHTA, FQGNSA. CDR3 size: 15 residues. In DNA form, the CDR3 reads TGTGCCAGCAGCTTCGTGGCTGCAACTAATGAAAAACTGTTTTTT. Translating it yields CASSFVAATNEKLFF.